These 24 T cell receptor beta chains originate from one sample sequenced in a study of OX40 agonist ivuxolimab in advanced cancers. Here immunoSEQ multiplex PCR was the method, and the copy in TCRdb shows in-frame clones only, minus some. The sample shows 65,000 to 80,000 clones, about 89% of them seen only once. The source was CD4+ or CD8+ T cells sorted from blood, collected in a trial of the OX40 agonist ivuxolimab. Receptors were obtained from an adult with an advanced solid tumor such as melanoma, head and neck, liver or kidney cancer.

This chain uses TRBV7-2 with TRBJ1-2, with D uncertain. V gave up 4 bases and J gave up 7 bases, with 16 bases separating them. Germline assignment: CDR1 SGHTA and CDR2 FQGNSA. CDR3 length: 14 amino acids. This chain's CDR3 is CASSSALWDPGYTF. In DNA form, the CDR3 reads TGTGCCAGCAGCTCAGCCCTCTGGGATCCTGGCTACACCTTC.

This chain links TRBV10-3 with TRBJ1-1; a possible D gene is TRBD1 (6 bases). The V end was cut by 7 bases, the J end by 1 base, with 16 bases between. Per germline, CDR1 ENHRY and CDR2 SYGVKD. The length of the CDR3 is 15 residues. In DNA, the CDR3 is TGTGCCATCACCTCGGGAGTAGGGGGGAACACTGAAGCTTTCTTT. This translates into CAITSGVGGNTEAFF.

This chain connects TRBV6-6 to TRBJ2-1; the D is unclear. V was pared by 1 base and J by 0 bases, with 10 bases between. CDR1 MNHNY and CDR2 SVGAGI come from the germline V gene (reference sequence). This CDR3 is 16 amino acids long. The CDR3, as DNA: TGTGCCAGCAGTTACTTAGGTTCTAGCTCCTACAATGAGCAGTTCTTC. This gives the protein CASSYLGSSSYNEQFF.

The chain joins TRBV7-3 to TRBJ2-3; D might be TRBD1 or TRBD2, each matching 5 bases. The germline V and J ends were trimmed by 5 bases and 6 bases, with 18 bases remaining between them. This CDR3 is 15 amino acids long. Germline V lookup: CDR1 SGHTA, CDR2 FQGTGA. Written as DNA, the CDR3 is TGTGCCAGCAGCCGAGGGGAGTTTGGTTCGGATACGCAGTATTTT. This gives the protein CASSRGEFGSDTQYF.

The chain employs TRBV20-1 and TRBJ2-3; no firm D call. CDR1 and CDR2 from the germline V gene are DFQATT and SNEGSKA (reference sequence). V lost 3 bases and J 6 bases, leaving 7 bases between the germline ends. CDR3 length: 11 residues. The CDR3 loop is CSASDLDTQYF. CDR3 coding DNA: TGCAGTGCTAGTGATCTCGATACGCAGTATTTT.

The rearrangement links TRBV5-4 to TRBJ2-5, with 12 bases matching TRBD1. Germline V gives CDR1 SGHNT, CDR2 YYREEE (reference sequence). J gave up 4 bases and V 5 bases, and 3 bases lay outside the gene matches. The CDR3 contains 14 residues. CDR3 loop: CASRRDRGRETQYF. For the CDR3, the DNA is TGTGCCAGCAGGAGGGACAGGGGGCGAGAGACCCAGTACTTC. Full variable domain (outside the CDR3, taken from reference TRBV5-4 and TRBJ2-5): ETGVTQSPTHLIKTRGQQVTLRCSSQSGHNTVSWYQQALGQGPQFIFQYYREEENGRGNFPPRFSGLQFPNYSSELNVNALELDDSALYLCASRRDRGRETQYFGPGTRLLVL.

The genes are TRBV7-6 and TRBJ2-1, with 11 nucleotides matching TRBD2. The germline V gene has CDR1 SGHVS and CDR2 FNYEAQ. Germline trimming cut 6 bases from V and 5 bases from J; bases unmatched to any gene: 6. This CDR3 region has 15 residues. CDR3 amino acids: CASSLRLAGHNEQFF. As DNA, the CDR3 is TGTGCCAGCAGTTTGAGACTAGCGGGACACAATGAGCAGTTCTTC.

This clone came up once. V is TRBV15 and J is TRBJ1-1; 8 positions agree with TRBD1. CDR1 is LNHNV, CDR2 YYDKDF, per germline (reference sequence). The CDR3 sequence is 15 residues long. With 0 bases clipped from V and 5 bases from J, the junction kept 5 bases outside the gene matches. CDR3 residues: CATSREGTGGTEAFF. For the CDR3, the DNA is TGTGCCACCAGCAGAGAGGGGACAGGAGGGACTGAAGCTTTCTTT.

DNA of the CDR3: TGTGCCAGCAGTCCCACCCTGGGCCCCGGGGAGCTGTTTTTT. It codes for CASSPTLGPGELFF. The chain combines TRBV7-9 with TRBJ2-2; D is uncertain. In germline, CDR1 is SEHNR, CDR2 FQNEAQ (reference sequence). V was shortened by 6 bases and J by 6 bases, with 14 bases between the two germline ends. This CDR3 has 14 amino acids.

The chain recombines TRBV7-9 with TRBJ2-5; 9 bases align to TRBD2. The assigned J gene may be wrong: the sequence end matches TRBJ2-7 better. Germline V gene lookup returns CDR1 SEHNR and CDR2 FQNEAQ (reference sequence). The CDR3 sequence is 15 residues long. The DNA for the CDR3 is TGTGCCAGCAGCTCCGGGACTAGCCTCTCCTACGAGCAGTACTTC. This sequence encodes CASSSGTSLSYEQYF.

Only one count was recorded for this clone. The rearrangement uses TRBV10-3 and TRBJ2-3; 10 bases align to TRBD1. The germline V gene encodes CDR1 ENHRY and CDR2 SYGVKD. J gave up 4 bases and V 2 bases, and 3 bases lay outside the gene matches. The CDR3 sequence is 15 residues long. CDR3 in amino acids: CAISESGQGADTQYF. The CDR3, as DNA: TGTGCCATCAGTGAGAGCGGACAGGGGGCAGATACGCAGTATTTT.

Concerning this clone itself: Distinct nucleotide sequences in the sample also encode this CDR3. The chain is built from TRBV6-1 and TRBJ1-1; 9 nucleotides align to TRBD1. J gave up 8 bases and V 2 bases, and 6 bases lay outside the gene matches. Germline V CDR1 and CDR2: MNHNS, SASEGT. The CDR3 is 14 residues long. CDR3 loop: CASSEPGQGGEAFF. The CDR3 bases are TGTGCCAGCAGTGAACCGGGACAGGGAGGGGAAGCTTTCTTT.

In this sample, this clone turned up a few times. The chain links TRBV27 to TRBJ1-2; 10 bases align to TRBD1. With V trimmed by 5 bases and J by 6 bases, 15 bases remained unmatched. The germline V gene has CDR1 MNHEY and CDR2 SMNVEV (reference sequence). The CDR3 sequence is 17 residues long. The CDR3 region has the DNA TGTGCCAGCAGTCTCCGACAGGGGGCTTATACGTTCGATGGCTACACCTTC. Its translation is CASSLRQGAYTFDGYTF.

The rearrangement joins TRBV15 to TRBJ1-2, with no clear D. V was clipped by 6 bases and J by 2 bases, with 10 bases between them. CDR3 length: 13 residues. Germline assignment: CDR1 LNHNV and CDR2 YYDKDF (reference sequence). Here the CDR3 DNA reads TGTGCCACCAGAGCCGCTGGGAACTATGGCTACACCTTC. This gives the protein CATRAAGNYGYTF.

The V call is TRBV10-3, the J call TRBJ2-2; TRBD1 matches at 10 bases. This CDR3 has 15 residues. Germline CDR1 ENHRY, CDR2 SYGVKD. The V and J ends lost 6 bases and 5 bases, in that order; junction bases with no gene match: 6. Here the CDR3 reads CAISGGQGGTGELFF. Written as DNA, the CDR3 is TGTGCCATCAGCGGAGGACAGGGGGGAACCGGGGAGCTGTTTTTT.

The chain joins TRBV5-1 to TRBJ2-3; D uncertain. V lost 4 bases to trimming and J lost 0 bases, with 9 bases between them. The CDR3 sequence is 14 residues long. In germline, CDR1 is SGHRS, CDR2 YFSETQ. CDR3 sequence: CASSRTPSTDTQYF. CDR3 DNA: TGCGCCAGCAGCCGGACGCCTAGCACAGATACGCAGTATTTT.

This chain joins TRBV7-9 and TRBJ2-7, with D perhaps TRBD1 (5 bases). Trimming left V 5 bases short and J 2 bases short, with 16 bases between. Germline assignment: CDR1 SEHNR and CDR2 FQNEAQ (reference sequence). This CDR3 comprises 15 residues. The DNA of the CDR3 is TGTGCCAGCAGCGGGCCAGCAGGGCCGGCCTACGAGCAGTACTTC. As protein: CASSGPAGPAYEQYF.

This clone was counted once. The gene calls are TRBV7-9 and TRBJ1-2; D is ambiguous. Germline V gene lookup returns CDR1 SEHNR and CDR2 FQNEAQ (reference sequence). Trimming stripped 3 bases from V and 5 bases from J, with 10 bases between. This CDR3 is 13 amino acids long. This CDR3 is CASSFTMGYGYTF. Here the CDR3 DNA reads TGTGCCAGCAGCTTTACGATGGGGTATGGCTACACCTTC.

There are a few counts of this clone. CDR3 DNA: TGTGCCAGCAGCGTTGACACGAACACTGAAGCTTTCTTT. It yields the protein CASSVDTNTEAFF. The chain links TRBV9 to TRBJ1-1; D remains ambiguous. The germline V and J ends were trimmed by 2 bases and 1 base, with 6 bases remaining between them. The CDR3 has 13 amino acids. The germline CDR1 and CDR2 sequences are SGDLS and YYNGEE.

The chain joins TRBV30 to TRBJ2-1, with 8 bases matching TRBD2. Germline assignment: CDR1 GTSNPN and CDR2 SVGIG (reference sequence). V gave up 6 bases and J gave up 0 bases; unmatched junction bases: 4. The CDR3 spans 14 residues. The CDR3 protein is CACPSGSSYNEQFF. CDR3 bases: TGTGCCTGTCCCAGCGGGAGCTCCTACAATGAGCAGTTCTTC.

The chain employs TRBV7-9 and TRBJ2-5, with 9 bases that match TRBD1. V was clipped by 6 bases and J by 5 bases; unmatched bases: 4. This CDR3 is 13 amino acids long. CDR1 and CDR2 from the germline V gene are SEHNR and FQNEAQ (reference sequence). CDR3 DNA sequence: TGTGCCAGCAGAACAGGGGGCCGGGAGACCCAGTACTTC. Amino acids: CASRTGGRETQYF.

As for this clone: Different DNA sequences within this sample yield the same CDR3. The chain links TRBV6-5 to TRBJ2-7, with 9 bases identical to TRBD1. This CDR3 contains 15 residues. Germline V gives CDR1 MNHEY, CDR2 SVGAGI. Trimming took 0 bases from V and 2 from J; bases not matched to a gene: 2. The CDR3 sequence is CASSYSGTGTYEQYF. CDR3 sequence (DNA): TGTGCCAGCAGTTACTCTGGGACAGGGACCTACGAGCAGTACTTC.

The V gene is TRBV4-1, the J gene TRBJ1-3; 7 bases align to TRBD1. V dropped 0 bases and J dropped 1; count of bases not matched to a gene: 0. Germline V lookup: CDR1 MGHRA, CDR2 YSYEKL. The length of the CDR3 is 15 residues. For the CDR3, the DNA is TGCGCCAGCAGCCAAGAACAGGGGTCTGGAAACACCATATATTTT. Protein sequence: CASSQEQGSGNTIYF.

The CDR3 is CASSLLGTVYEQYF. The CDR3 DNA reads as TGTGCCAGCAGCTTACTCGGGACAGTTTACGAGCAGTACTTC. V usage is TRBV7-9 and J usage is TRBJ2-7; 7 nucleotides match TRBD1. The CDR3 covers 14 residues. V dropped 2 bases and J dropped 4; count of bases not matched to a gene: 5. Germline CDR1 is SEHNR and CDR2 is FQNEAQ (reference sequence). Complete variable domain (other parts from reference TRBV7-9 and TRBJ2-7): DTGVSQNPRHKITKRGQNVTFRCDPISEHNRLYWYRQTLGQGPEFLTYFQNEAQLEKSRLLSDRFSAERPKGSFSTLEIQRTEQGDSAMYLCASSLLGTVYEQYFGPGTRLTVT.